This T cell receptor (beta chain) was observed in a study of pediatric ulcerative colitis. One to two pinch biopsies were taken from the rectum during colonoscopy. A few counts support this clone. Its specificity is not known. Study-level points and caveats: A couple of patients' blood samples yielded substantially fewer templates.

TCRdb's table, derived via immunoSEQ multiplex PCR, lists solely in-frame clones and lacks some. The sample comprises about 35,000 clones, about 81% of which are singletons, and 1.1% rests with the top ten. This CDR3 contains 14 residues. Germline V lookup: CDR1 KGHSH, CDR2 LQKENI. Trimming removed 1 base at V and 1 base at J, with 7 bases between. This receptor was identified in a boy aged 5 to 17 with mild ulcerative colitis. V and J are TRBV18 and TRBJ1-1, with D unresolved. Sequencing was performed on gut tissue. CDR3 in DNA: TGTGCCAGCTCACCACGTACGAAGAACACTGAAGCTTTCTTT. It translates to CASSPRTKNTEAFF.